The sequence of this T cell receptor beta chain was determined in a study of a mutant IDH1 vaccine in newly diagnosed glioma. The CDR3 consists of 17 residues. The trim removed 3 bases at V and 1 base at J, leaving 8 bases unmatched. The V gene's germline CDR1 is KGHSH and CDR2 LQKENI. Remarks on this clone: Its antigen is as yet unknown.

General study points: Patients mounted vaccine-induced immune responses in around 93% of cases.

Time point: week 5, during vaccination. One vaccine dose held 300 ug of mutant IDH1 20-mer peptide and came with topical imiquimod. Generated by immunoSEQ multiplex PCR, the TCRdb table keeps only in-frame clones and is missing some. The repertoire holds fewer than 35,000 clones, with roughly 56% as singletons. The source was PBMCs, collected from a glioma patient whose treatment included an IDH1 peptide vaccine. The chain recombines TRBV18 with TRBJ2-1; 8 bases are shared with TRBD1. The TCR originated in a young woman with glioma. CDR3 DNA sequence: TGTGCCAGCTCACCTGGACAGGGCTCCGGATCCTACAATGAGCAGTTCTTC. Translating gives CASSPGQGSGSYNEQFF.